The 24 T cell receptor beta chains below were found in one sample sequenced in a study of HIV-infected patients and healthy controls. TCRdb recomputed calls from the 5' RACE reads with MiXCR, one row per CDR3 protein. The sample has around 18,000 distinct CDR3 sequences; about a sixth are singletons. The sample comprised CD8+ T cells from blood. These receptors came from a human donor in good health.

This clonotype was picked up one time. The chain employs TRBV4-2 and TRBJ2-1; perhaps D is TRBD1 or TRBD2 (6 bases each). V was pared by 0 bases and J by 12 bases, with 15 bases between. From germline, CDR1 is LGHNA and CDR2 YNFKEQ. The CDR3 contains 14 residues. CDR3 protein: CASSQEEGGAGQFF. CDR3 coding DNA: TGTGCCAGCAGCCAAGAAGAGGGGGGCGCCGGGCAGTTCTTC.

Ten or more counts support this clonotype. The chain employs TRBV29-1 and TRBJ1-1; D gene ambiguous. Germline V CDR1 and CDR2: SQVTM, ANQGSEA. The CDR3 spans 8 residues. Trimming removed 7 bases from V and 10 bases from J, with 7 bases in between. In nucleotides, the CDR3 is TGCAGCGAAGGCAGAGCTTTCTTT. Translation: CSEGRAFF. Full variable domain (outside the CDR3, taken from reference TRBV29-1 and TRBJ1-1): SAVISQKPSRDICQRGTSLTIQCQVDSQVTMMFWYRQQPGQSLTLIATANQGSEATYESGFVIDKFPISRPNLTFSTLTVSNMSPEDSSIYLCSEGRAFFGQGTRLTVV.

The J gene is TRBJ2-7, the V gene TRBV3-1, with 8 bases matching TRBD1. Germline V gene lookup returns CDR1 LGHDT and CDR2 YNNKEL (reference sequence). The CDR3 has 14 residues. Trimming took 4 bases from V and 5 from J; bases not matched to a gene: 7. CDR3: CASSRTGGFDEQYF. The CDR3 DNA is TGTGCCAGCAGCCGCACAGGGGGGTTCGACGAGCAGTACTTC.

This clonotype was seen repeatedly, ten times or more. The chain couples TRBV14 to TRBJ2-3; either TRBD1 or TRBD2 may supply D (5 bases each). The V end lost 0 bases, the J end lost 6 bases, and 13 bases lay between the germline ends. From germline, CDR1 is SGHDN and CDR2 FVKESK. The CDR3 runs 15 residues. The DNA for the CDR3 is TGTGCCAGCAGCCAAGATTTATCGGGGCCGGATACGCAGTATTTT. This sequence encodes CASSQDLSGPDTQYF.

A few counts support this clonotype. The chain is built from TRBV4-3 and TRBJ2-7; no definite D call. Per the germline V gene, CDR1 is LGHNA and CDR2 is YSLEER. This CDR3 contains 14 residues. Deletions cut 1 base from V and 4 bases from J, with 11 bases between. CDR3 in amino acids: CASSQGVREYEQYF. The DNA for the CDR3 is TGCGCCAGCAGCCAAGGAGTTCGAGAGTACGAGCAGTACTTC.

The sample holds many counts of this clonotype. The CDR3 bases are TGCAGTGCTAGAGATTATACGGACATGAACACTGAAGCTTTCTTT. Translating it yields CSARDYTDMNTEAFF. This chain uses TRBV20-1 with TRBJ1-1, with D possibly being TRBD1 (5 bases). The V gene's germline CDR1 is DFQATT and CDR2 SNEGSKA (reference sequence). V lost 0 bases to trimming and J lost 0 bases, with 11 bases between them. This CDR3 has 15 residues.

The CDR3 DNA reads as TGTGCCAGCAGCTTAGGAAGGGCCCAGTACTTC. Translation gives CASSLGRAQYF. J is TRBJ2-5 and V is TRBV7-2; D gene unclear. Trimming shortened V by 1 base and J by 9 bases, and 6 bases separated the two germline ends. The CDR3 is 11 residues long. The germline V gene has CDR1 SGHTA and CDR2 FQGNSA.

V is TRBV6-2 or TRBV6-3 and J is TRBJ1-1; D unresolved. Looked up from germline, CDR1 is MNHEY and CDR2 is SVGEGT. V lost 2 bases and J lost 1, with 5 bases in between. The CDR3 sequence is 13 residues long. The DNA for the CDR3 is TGTGCCAGCAGTTACGGGGAGAACACTGAAGCTTTCTTT. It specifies CASSYGENTEAFF.

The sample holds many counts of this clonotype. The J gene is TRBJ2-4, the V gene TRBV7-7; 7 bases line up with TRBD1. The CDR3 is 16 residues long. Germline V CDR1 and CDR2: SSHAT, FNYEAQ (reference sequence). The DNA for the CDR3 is TGTGCTGCCCACCCCGGGACAGAGATAGCCAAAAACATTCAGTACTTC. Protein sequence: CAAHPGTEIAKNIQYF.

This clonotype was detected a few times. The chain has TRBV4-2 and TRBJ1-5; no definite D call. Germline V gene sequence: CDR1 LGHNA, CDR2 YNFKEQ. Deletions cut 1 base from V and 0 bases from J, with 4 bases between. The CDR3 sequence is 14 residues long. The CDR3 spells CASSQGDSNQPQHF. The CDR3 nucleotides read TGTGCCAGCAGCCAAGGGGATAGCAATCAGCCCCAGCATTTT.

The CDR3 sequence is CASSEESSGAKNIQYF. The CDR3, as DNA: TGTGCCAGCAGTGAAGAGTCTAGCGGAGCCAAAAACATTCAGTACTTC. The chain is built from TRBV6-1 and TRBJ2-4, with 7 bases lining up with TRBD2. CDR1 and CDR2 (germline): MNHNS, SASEGT. The CDR3 loop spans 16 amino acids. With V trimmed by 1 base and J by 0 bases, 3 bases remained unmatched.

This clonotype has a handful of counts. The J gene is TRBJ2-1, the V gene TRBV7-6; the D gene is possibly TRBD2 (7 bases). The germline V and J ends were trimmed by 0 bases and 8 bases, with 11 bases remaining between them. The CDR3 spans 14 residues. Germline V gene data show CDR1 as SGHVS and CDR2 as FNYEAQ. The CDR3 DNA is TGTGCCAGCAGCTTAGCGCGGGGGCTCGATGAGCAGTTCTTC. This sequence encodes CASSLARGLDEQFF.

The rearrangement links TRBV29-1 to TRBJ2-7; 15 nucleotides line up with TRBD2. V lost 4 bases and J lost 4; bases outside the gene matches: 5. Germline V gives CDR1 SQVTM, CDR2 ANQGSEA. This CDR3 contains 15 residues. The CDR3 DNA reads TGCAGCGTTGGAGGGACTAGCGGGGGGTTGTACGAGCAGTACTTC. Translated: CSVGGTSGGLYEQYF.

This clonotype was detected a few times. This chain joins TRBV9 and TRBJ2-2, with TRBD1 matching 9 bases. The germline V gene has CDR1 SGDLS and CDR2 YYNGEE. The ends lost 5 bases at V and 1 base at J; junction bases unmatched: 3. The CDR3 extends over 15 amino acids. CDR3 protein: CASRGQGRNTGELFF. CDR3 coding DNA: TGTGCCAGCAGGGGACAGGGAAGGAACACCGGGGAGCTGTTTTTT.

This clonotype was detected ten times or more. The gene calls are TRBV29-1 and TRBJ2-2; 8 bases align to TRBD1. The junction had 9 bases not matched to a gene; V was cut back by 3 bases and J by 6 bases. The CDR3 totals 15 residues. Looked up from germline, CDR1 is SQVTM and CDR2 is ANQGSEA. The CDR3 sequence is CSVEYQGAVAGELFF. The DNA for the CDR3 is TGCAGCGTTGAGTATCAGGGGGCGGTTGCCGGGGAGCTGTTTTTT.

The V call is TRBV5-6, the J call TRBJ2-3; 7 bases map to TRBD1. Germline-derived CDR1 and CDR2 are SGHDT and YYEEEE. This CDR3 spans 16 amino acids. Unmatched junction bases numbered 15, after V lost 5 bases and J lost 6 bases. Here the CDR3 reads CASSFRLDRVLDTQYF. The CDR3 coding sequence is TGTGCCAGCAGTTTTCGATTAGACAGGGTGTTGGATACGCAGTATTTT.

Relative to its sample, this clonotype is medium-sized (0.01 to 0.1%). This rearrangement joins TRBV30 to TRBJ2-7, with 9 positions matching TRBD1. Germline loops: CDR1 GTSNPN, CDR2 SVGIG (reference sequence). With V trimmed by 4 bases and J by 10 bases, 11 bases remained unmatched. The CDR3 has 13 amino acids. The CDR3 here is CAWTVTGGNHQYF. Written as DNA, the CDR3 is TGTGCCTGGACTGTAACAGGGGGCAATCACCAGTACTTC. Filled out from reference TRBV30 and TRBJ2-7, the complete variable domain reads SQTIHQWPATLVQPVGSPLSLECTVEGTSNPNLYWYRQAAGRGLQLLFYSVGIGQISSEVPQNLSASRPQDRQFILSSKKLLLSDSGFYLCAWTVTGGNHQYFGPGTRLTVT.

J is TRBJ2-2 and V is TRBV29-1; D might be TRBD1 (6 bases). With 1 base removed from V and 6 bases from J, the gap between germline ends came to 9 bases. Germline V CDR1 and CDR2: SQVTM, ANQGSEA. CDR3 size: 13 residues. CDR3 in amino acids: CSVEAGAAGELFF. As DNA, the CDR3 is TGCAGCGTTGAAGCAGGGGCGGCCGGGGAGCTGTTTTTT.

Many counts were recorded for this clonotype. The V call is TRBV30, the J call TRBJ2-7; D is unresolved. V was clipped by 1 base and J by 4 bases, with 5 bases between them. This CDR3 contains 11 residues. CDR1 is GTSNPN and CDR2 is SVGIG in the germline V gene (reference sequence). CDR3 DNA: TGTGCCTGGAGTGACCAGTACGAGCAGTACTTC. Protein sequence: CAWSDQYEQYF.

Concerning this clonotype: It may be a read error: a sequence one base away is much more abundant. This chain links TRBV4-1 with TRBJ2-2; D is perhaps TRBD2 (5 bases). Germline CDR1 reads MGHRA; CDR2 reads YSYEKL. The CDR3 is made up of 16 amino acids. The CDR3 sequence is CASSHESKGPTGELVF. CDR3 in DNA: TGCGCCAGCAGCCACGAATCGAAGGGCCCCACCGGGGAGCTGGTTTTT.

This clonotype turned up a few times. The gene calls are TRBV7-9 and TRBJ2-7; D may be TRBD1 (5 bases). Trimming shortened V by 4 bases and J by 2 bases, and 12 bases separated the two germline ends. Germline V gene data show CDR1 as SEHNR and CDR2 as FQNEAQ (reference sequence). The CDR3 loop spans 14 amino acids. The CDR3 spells CASSSRTFPYEQYF. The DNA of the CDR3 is TGTGCCAGCAGCTCGCGGACATTTCCCTACGAGCAGTACTTC.

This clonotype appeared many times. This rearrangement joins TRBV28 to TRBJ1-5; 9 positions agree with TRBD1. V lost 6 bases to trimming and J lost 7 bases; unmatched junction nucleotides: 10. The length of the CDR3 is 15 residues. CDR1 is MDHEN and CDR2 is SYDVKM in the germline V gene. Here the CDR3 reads CASRPLTGGGQPQHF. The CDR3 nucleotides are TGTGCCAGCAGACCCCTGACAGGGGGAGGGCAGCCCCAGCATTTT.

The CDR3 sequence is CASSQPDREEEWQETQYF. For the CDR3, the DNA is TGCGCCAGCAGTCAACCCGACAGGGAGGAAGAGTGGCAAGAGACCCAGTACTTC. The V and J genes are TRBV23-1 and TRBJ2-5, with a weak D call TRBD1 (7 bases). TRBV23-1 is sorted into the ORF group, with uncertain function. There are 18 residues in the CDR3. V was clipped by 2 bases and J by 2 bases, with 21 bases between them.

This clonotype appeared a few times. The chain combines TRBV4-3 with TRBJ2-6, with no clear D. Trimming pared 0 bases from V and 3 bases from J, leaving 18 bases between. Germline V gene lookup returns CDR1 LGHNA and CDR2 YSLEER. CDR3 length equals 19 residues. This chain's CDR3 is CASSQDERWGRSGANVLTF. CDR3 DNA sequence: TGCGCCAGCAGCCAAGATGAGAGGTGGGGAAGAAGTGGGGCCAACGTCCTGACTTTC.